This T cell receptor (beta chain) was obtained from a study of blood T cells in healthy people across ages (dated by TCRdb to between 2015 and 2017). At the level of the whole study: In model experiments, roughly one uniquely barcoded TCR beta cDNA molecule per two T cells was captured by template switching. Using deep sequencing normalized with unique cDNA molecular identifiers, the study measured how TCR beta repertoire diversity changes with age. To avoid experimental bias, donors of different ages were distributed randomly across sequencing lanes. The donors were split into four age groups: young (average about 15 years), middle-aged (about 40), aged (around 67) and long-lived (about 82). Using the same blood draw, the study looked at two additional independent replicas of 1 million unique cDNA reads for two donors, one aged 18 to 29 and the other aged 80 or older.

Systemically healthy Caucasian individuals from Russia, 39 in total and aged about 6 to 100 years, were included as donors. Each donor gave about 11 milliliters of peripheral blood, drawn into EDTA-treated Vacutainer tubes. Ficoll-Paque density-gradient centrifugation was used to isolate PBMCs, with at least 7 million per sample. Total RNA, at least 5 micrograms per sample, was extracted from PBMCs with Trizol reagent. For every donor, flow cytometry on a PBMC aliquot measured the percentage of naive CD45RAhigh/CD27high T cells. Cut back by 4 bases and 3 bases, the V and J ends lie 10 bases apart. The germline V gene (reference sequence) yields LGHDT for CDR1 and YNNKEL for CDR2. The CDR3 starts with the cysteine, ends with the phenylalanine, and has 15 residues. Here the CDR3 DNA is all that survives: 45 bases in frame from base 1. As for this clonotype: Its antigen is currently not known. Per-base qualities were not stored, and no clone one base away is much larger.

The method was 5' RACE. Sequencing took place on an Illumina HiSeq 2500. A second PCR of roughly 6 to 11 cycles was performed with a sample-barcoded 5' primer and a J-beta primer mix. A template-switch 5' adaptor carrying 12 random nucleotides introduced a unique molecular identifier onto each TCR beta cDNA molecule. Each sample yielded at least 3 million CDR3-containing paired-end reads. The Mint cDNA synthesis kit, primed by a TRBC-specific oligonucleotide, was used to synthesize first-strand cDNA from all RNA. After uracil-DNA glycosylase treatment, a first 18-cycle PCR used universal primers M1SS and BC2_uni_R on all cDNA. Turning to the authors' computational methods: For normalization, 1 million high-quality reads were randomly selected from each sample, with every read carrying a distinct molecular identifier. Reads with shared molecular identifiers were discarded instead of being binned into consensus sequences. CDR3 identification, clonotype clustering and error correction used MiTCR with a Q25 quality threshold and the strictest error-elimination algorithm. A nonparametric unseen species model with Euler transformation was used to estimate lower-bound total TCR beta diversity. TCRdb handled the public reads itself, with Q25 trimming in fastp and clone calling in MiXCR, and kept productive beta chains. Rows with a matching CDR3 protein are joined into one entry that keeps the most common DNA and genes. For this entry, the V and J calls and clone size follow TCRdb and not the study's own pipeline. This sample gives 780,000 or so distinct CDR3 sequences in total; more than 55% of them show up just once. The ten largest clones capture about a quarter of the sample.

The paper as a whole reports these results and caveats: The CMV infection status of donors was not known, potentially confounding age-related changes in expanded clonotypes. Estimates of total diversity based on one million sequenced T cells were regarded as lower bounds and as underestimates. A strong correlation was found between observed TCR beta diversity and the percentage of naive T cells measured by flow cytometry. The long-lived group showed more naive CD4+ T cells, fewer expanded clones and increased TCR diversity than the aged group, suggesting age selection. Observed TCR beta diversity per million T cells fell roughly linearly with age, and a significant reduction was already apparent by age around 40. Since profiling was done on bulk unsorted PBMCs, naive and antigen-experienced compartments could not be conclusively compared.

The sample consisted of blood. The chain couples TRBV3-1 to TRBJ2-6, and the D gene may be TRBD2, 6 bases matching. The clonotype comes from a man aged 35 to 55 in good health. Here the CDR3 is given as CASSPPGGGANVLTF. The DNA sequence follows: TGTGCCAGCAGCCCACCCGGGGGTGGGGCCAACGTCCTGACTTTC.